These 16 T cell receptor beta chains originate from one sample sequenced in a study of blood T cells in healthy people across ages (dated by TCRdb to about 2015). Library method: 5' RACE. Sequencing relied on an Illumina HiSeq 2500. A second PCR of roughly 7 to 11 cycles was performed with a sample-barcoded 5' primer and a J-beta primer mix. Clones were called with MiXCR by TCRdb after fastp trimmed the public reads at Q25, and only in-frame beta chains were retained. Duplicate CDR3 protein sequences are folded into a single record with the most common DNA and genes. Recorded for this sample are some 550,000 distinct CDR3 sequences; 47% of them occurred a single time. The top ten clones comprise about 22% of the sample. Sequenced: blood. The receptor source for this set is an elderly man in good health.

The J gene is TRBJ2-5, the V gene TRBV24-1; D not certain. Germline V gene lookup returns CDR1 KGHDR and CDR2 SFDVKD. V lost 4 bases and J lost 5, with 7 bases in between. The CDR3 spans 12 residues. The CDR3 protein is CATSDTSETQYF. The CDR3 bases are TGTGCCACCAGTGACACATCGGAGACCCAGTACTTC.

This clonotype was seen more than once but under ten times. The CDR3 region is CASSPGQQFSNEQFF. The CDR3, as DNA: TGCGCCAGCAGCCCGGGTCAACAATTCTCCAATGAGCAGTTCTTC. The V call is TRBV5-1, the J call TRBJ2-1; no clear D. V was clipped by 4 bases and J by 6 bases, with 17 bases between them. CDR3 length: 15 amino acids. Germline V gene data show CDR1 as SGHRS and CDR2 as YFSETQ.

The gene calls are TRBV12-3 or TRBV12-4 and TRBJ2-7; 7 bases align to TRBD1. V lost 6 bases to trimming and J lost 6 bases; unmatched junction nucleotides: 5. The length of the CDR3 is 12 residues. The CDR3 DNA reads TGTGCCAGCAGACTGACAGGGATCGAGCAGTACTTC. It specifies CASRLTGIEQYF.

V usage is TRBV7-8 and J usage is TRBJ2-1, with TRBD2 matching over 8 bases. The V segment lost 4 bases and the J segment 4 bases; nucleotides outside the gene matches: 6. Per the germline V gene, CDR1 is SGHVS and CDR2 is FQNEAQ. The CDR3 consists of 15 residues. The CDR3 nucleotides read TGTGCCAGCAGCTCGAGACTAGCGCCGTACAATGAGCAGTTCTTC. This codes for CASSSRLAPYNEQFF.

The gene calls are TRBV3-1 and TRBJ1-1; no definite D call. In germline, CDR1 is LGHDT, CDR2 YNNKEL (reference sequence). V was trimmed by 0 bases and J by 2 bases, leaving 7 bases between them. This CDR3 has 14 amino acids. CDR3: CASSQEGINTEAFF. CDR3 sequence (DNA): TGTGCCAGCAGCCAAGAGGGGATTAACACTGAAGCTTTCTTT.

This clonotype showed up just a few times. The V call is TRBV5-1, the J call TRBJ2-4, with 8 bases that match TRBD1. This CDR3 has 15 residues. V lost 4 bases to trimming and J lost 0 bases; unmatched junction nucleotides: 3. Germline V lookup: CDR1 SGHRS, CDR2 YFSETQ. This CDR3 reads CASSPTGVAKNIQYF. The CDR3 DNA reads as TGCGCCAGCAGCCCGACAGGGGTAGCCAAAAACATTCAGTACTTC.

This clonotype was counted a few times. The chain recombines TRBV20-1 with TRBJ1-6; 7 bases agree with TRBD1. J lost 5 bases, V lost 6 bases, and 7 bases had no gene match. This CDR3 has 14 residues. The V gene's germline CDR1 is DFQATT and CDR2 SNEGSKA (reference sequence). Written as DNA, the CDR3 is TGCAGTGCACCTCCGGGACAGAATAATTCACCCCTCCACTTT. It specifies CSAPPGQNNSPLHF.

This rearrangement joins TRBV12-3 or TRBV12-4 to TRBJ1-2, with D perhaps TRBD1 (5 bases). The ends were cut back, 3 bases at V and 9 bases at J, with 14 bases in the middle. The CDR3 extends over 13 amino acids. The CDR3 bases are TGTGCCAGCAGTTTGTCCAGGGATTATAGCTACACCTTC. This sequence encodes CASSLSRDYSYTF.

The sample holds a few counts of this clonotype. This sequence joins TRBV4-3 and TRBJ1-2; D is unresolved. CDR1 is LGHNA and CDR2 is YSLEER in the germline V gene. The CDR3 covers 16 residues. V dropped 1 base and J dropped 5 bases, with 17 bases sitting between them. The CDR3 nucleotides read TGCGCCAGCAGCCAAGGGGCCTTGGAGAGGGCGTATGGCTACACCTTC. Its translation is CASSQGALERAYGYTF.

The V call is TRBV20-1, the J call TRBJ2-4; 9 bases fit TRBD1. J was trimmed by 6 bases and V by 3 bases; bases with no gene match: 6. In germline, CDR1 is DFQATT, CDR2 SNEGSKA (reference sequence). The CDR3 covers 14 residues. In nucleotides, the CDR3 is TGCAGTGCTAGCCTACAGGGGGCGGGAAACATTCAGTACTTC. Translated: CSASLQGAGNIQYF.

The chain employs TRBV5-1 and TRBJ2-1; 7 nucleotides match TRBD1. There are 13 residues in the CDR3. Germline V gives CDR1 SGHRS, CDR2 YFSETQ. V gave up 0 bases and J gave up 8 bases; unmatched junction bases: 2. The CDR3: CASSLGQGYEQFF. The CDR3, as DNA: TGCGCCAGCAGCTTGGGACAGGGCTATGAGCAGTTCTTC.

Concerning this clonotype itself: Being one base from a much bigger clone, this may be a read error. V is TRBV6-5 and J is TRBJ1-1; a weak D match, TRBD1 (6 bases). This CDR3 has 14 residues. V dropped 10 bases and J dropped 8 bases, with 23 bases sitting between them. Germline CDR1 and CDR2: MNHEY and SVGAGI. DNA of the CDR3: TGTGCCACCAGGCTTTCCGGTGCGGGACAAGAAGCTTTCTTT. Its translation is CATRLSGAGQEAFF.

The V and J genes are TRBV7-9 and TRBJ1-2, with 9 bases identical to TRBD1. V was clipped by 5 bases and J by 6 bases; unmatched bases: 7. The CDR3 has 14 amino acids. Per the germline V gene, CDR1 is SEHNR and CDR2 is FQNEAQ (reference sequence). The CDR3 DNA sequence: TGTGCCAGCAGCCCGGACAGGGACAGGGATGGCTACACCTTC. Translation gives CASSPDRDRDGYTF.

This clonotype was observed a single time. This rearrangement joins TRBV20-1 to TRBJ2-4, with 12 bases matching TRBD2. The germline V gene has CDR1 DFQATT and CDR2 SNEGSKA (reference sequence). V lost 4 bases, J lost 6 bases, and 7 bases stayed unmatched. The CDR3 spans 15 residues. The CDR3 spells CSATEGGLAGNIQYF. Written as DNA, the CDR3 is TGCAGTGCTACAGAGGGGGGACTAGCGGGAAACATTCAGTACTTC.

CDR3 bases: TGCAGCGTTGAAGAAGGGGCCGGGGAGCTGTTTTTT. Its translation is CSVEEGAGELFF. This chain uses TRBV29-1 with TRBJ2-2, with D possibly being TRBD1 (5 bases). CDR3 size: 12 residues. Germline values: CDR1 SQVTM, CDR2 ANQGSEA. The ends were cut back, 0 bases at V and 6 bases at J, with 5 bases in the middle.

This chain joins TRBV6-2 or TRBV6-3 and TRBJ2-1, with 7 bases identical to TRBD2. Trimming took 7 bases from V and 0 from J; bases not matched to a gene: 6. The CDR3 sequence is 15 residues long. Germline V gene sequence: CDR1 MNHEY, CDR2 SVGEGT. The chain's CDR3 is CASTNGGGSYNEQFF. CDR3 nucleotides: TGTGCCAGCACCAATGGGGGGGGCTCCTACAATGAGCAGTTCTTC.